These 8 T cell receptor beta chains were all obtained from the same sample, sequenced in a study of T cell responses to AZD1222 COVID-19 vaccine. Libraries were prepared by immunoSEQ multiplex PCR; TCRdb keeps only in-frame clonotypes and omits some of them. Among more than 250,000 clones listed, just over 90% were seen once. The sample was peripheral blood, taken on day 0 of AZD1222 vaccination. The source of these receptors is an adult in good health.

The chain's CDR3 is CASSQERQGGYTF. CDR3 DNA sequence: TGTGCCAGCAGCCAAGAGAGGCAGGGAGGCTACACCTTC. V usage is TRBV4-2 and J usage is TRBJ1-2, with D possibly TRBD1 on 5 matching bases. Trimming took off 0 bases at V and 8 bases at J, with 10 bases between the two ends. In germline, CDR1 is LGHNA, CDR2 YNFKEQ. This CDR3 is built from 13 residues.

This sequence joins TRBV6-4 and TRBJ2-1; D is unresolved. The CDR3 is 16 residues long. Germline assignment: CDR1 MRHNA and CDR2 SNTAGT. Trimming shortened V by 2 bases and J by 6 bases, and 17 bases separated the two germline ends. The CDR3 protein is CASSDRSKGFSNEQFF. Here the CDR3 DNA reads TGTGCCAGCAGTGACCGCTCGAAGGGCTTCAGCAATGAGCAGTTCTTC.

This chain uses TRBV7-9 with TRBJ1-1, with TRBD1 matching 10 bases. CDR3 length: 17 amino acids. CDR1 and CDR2 from the germline V gene are SEHNR and FQNEAQ (reference sequence). Trimming at V came to 6 bases and at J to 1 base, leaving 11 bases not matched to a gene. CDR3 DNA sequence: TGTGCCAGCAGAATTACCCCCGGGACAGGGGAGAACACTGAAGCTTTCTTT. The encoded protein is CASRITPGTGENTEAFF.

The chain has TRBV28 and TRBJ1-5, with TRBD1 matching 9 bases. Germline trimming cut 4 bases from V and 5 bases from J; bases unmatched to any gene: 12. CDR1 and CDR2 (germline): MDHEN, SYDVKM. The CDR3 consists of 17 residues. The CDR3 region is CASSSPPGQGLHQPQHF. CDR3 bases: TGTGCCAGCAGTTCACCGCCGGGACAGGGTTTGCATCAGCCCCAGCATTTT. The whole variable domain, remainder taken from reference TRBV28 and TRBJ1-5, is DVKVTQSSRYLVKRTGEKVFLECVQDMDHENMFWYRQDPGLGLRLIYFSYDVKMKEKGDIPEGYSVSREKKERFSLILESASTNQTSMYLCASSSPPGQGLHQPQHFGDGTRLSIL.

This rearrangement joins TRBV5-1 to TRBJ1-2, with 10 bases identical to TRBD1. The CDR3 length is 16 residues. With 0 bases clipped from V and 5 bases from J, the junction kept 7 bases outside the gene matches. CDR1 and CDR2 from the germline V gene are SGHRS and YFSETQ. The CDR3 sequence is CASSLEGTGAQYGYTF. Written as DNA, the CDR3 is TGCGCCAGCAGCTTGGAGGGGACAGGGGCCCAGTATGGCTACACCTTC. The full variable domain, with the rest looked up from reference TRBV5-1 and TRBJ1-2, is KAGVTQTPRYLIKTRGQQVTLSCSPISGHRSVSWYQQTPGQGLQFLFEYFSETQRNKGNFPGRFSGRQFSNSRSEMNVSTLELGDSALYLCASSLEGTGAQYGYTFGSGTRLTVV.

The gene calls are TRBV28 and TRBJ2-5, with 8 bases lining up with TRBD2. This CDR3 has 12 residues. After removal of 5 bases from V and 9 bases from J, the junction contained 5 bases not matched to a gene. The germline gives CDR1 MDHEN, CDR2 SYDVKM. CDR3 coding DNA: TGTGCCAGCAGTCGGGGGGGTGGCTCCCAGTACTTC. Translated: CASSRGGGSQYF.

This chain links TRBV4-3 with TRBJ1-6; 9 positions agree with TRBD1. This CDR3 is built from 15 residues. Germline CDR1 and CDR2: LGHNA and YSLEER. Losses at the gene ends were 3 bases for V and 8 bases for J; bases not matched to a gene: 5. CDR3 nucleotides: TGCGCCAGCAGCCAGCACCGGGACAGGGATTCACCCCTCCACTTT. This codes for CASSQHRDRDSPLHF.

The rearrangement joins TRBV27 to TRBJ1-6; D gene unclear. The CDR3 is 13 residues long. Germline V gene lookup returns CDR1 MNHEY and CDR2 SMNVEV (reference sequence). The V end was cut by 5 bases, the J end by 6 bases, with 8 bases between. CDR3 in amino acids: CASSPAINSPLHF. The CDR3, as DNA: TGTGCCAGCAGTCCGGCGATTAATTCACCCCTCCACTTT.